This TCR beta chain was observed in a study of metastatic and nonmetastatic thyroid tumors. For the study at large: Comparison of repertoires was carried out across blood and tumor or nodule tissue from malignant and benign thyroid patients.

Each patient went into thyroid surgery without having received any treatment. Study-wide points: A significant increase in TCR beta diversity was reportedly seen in malignant thyroid tumors relative to benign nodules, in blood and tumor.

This clone occurred a few times. Antigen unknown. A read error is possible here, since a much larger clone lies one base away. V was cut by 8 bases and J by 8 bases, with 15 bases left in between. The CDR3 contains 13 residues. The germline gives CDR1 MNHEY, CDR2 SMNVEV (reference sequence). In the authors' methods: Using the CDR3 differences seen across clinicopathological groups, the authors built a distant-metastasis classifier for papillary thyroid cancer, which was meant to discriminate distant-metastatic patients. TCRdb re-called clones via MiXCR from the PCR reads. TCRdb's processing, not the study's, gives the V and J calls here. The sample shows about 82,000 clones, 12% of them seen only once.

The rearrangement joins TRBV27 to TRBJ2-2, with D perhaps matching TRBD1 (5 bases). The sequenced material came from tumor tissue. The clonotype originates from a female donor with papillary thyroid cancer or a benign thyroid nodule (not recorded which). Some clones in this sample may be carry-over from other donors' samples. The CDR3 protein is CASRYRYLGELFF. The DNA for the CDR3 is TGTGCCAGCCGTTACAGGTATCTAGGGGAGCTGTTTTTT.